These 21 T cell receptor beta chains originate from one sample sequenced in a study of cytomegalovirus exposure and HLA in healthy donors. Primers: 60 Vbeta forward and 13 Jbeta reverse. Using immunoSEQ multiplex PCR, the repertoire was profiled, and TCRdb retains in-frame clones only, with some absent. The sample shows approximately 59,000 clones, 60% to 65% of them seen only once. Material for sequencing was PBMCs. Receptors were obtained from a man aged 25 to 40 in good health and CMV-seronegative.

This clone has only a few counts. V and J are TRBV6-4 and TRBJ1-6; D ambiguous. Trimming cost V 6 bases and J 0 bases, with 12 bases left between them. The CDR3 sequence is 16 residues long. The germline CDR1 and CDR2 sequences are MRHNA and SNTAGT. The CDR3 reads CASREDWSSYNSPLHF. In DNA form, the CDR3 reads TGTGCCAGCAGGGAGGACTGGAGCTCCTATAATTCACCCCTCCACTTT.

The chain uses TRBV19 and TRBJ1-2; D might be TRBD1 (6 bases). The germline CDR1 and CDR2 sequences are LNHDA and SQIVND (reference sequence). This CDR3 has 19 amino acids. Trimming shortened V by 5 bases and J by 2 bases, and 27 bases separated the two germline ends. The CDR3 DNA follows: TGTGCCAGTAGTTATCTCACAGCCGCGTGGACAGAGGAAAACTATGGCTACACCTTC. This sequence encodes CASSYLTAAWTEENYGYTF.

This clone has just a few counts. A junction end diverges from the germline sequence, so it may reflect a read error. The CDR3 loop is CASSSGRHPVLESQYF. CDR3 in DNA: TGTGCCAGCAGCAGCGGTCGCCACCCTGTCCTGGAGAGCCAGTACTTC. The V gene is TRBV7-6, the J gene TRBJ2-5; TRBD2 might be the D (5 bases). Germline-derived CDR1 and CDR2 are SGHVS and FNYEAQ. The CDR3 has 16 amino acids.

This chain joins TRBV6-6 and TRBJ2-1; tentatively, D is TRBD2 (7 bases). V dropped 2 bases and J dropped 4 bases, with 12 bases sitting between them. Germline CDR1 is MNHNY and CDR2 is SVGAGI (reference sequence). The CDR3 has 15 residues. CDR3 region: CASSYVGGPYNEQFF. DNA of the CDR3: TGTGCCAGCAGTTACGTGGGGGGGCCTTACAATGAGCAGTTCTTC.

The gene calls are TRBV5-1 and TRBJ1-2; D is possibly TRBD1 (5 bases). The CDR3 has 16 residues. The V end lost 0 bases, the J end lost 4 bases, and 16 bases lay between the germline ends. Germline V gene sequence: CDR1 SGHRS, CDR2 YFSETQ. CDR3 region: CASSLVGRSGGYGYTF. As DNA, the CDR3 is TGCGCCAGCAGCTTGGTAGGACGCTCCGGGGGCTATGGCTACACCTTC.

This chain uses TRBV7-9 with TRBJ1-4; 7 bases agree with TRBD1. The germline gives CDR1 SEHNR, CDR2 FQNEAQ (reference sequence). CDR3 length: 14 amino acids. With 5 bases clipped from V and 8 bases from J, the junction kept 8 bases outside the gene matches. CDR3 loop: CASSLTDRAEKLFF. Written as DNA, the CDR3 is TGTGCCAGCAGCCTGACCGACAGGGCCGAAAAACTGTTTTTT. Supplemented by reference TRBV7-9 and TRBJ1-4, the full variable domain reads DTGVSQNPRHKITKRGQNVTFRCDPISEHNRLYWYRQTLGQGPEFLTYFQNEAQLEKSRLLSDRFSAERPKGSFSTLEIQRTEQGDSAMYLCASSLTDRAEKLFFGSGTQLSVL.

The chain joins TRBV6-5 to TRBJ1-6, with a possible D match to TRBD1 (6 bases). The length of the CDR3 is 15 residues. Trimming removed 8 bases from V and 9 bases from J, with 20 bases in between. The germline V gene has CDR1 MNHEY and CDR2 SVGAGI. The CDR3 sequence: CASSLIQGVSSPLHF. For the CDR3, the DNA is TGTGCCAGCTCGTTGATACAGGGAGTGAGTTCACCCCTCCACTTT.

The chain combines TRBV7-8 with TRBJ2-1; TRBD2 aligns across 7 bases. The CDR3 loop spans 14 amino acids. CDR1 is SGHVS, CDR2 FQNEAQ, per germline. The trim removed 4 bases at V and 9 bases at J, leaving 9 bases unmatched. CDR3 nucleotides: TGTGCCAGCAGCTCATCCTCGATAGCGGGTGAGCAGTTCTTC. Its protein is CASSSSSIAGEQFF.

This clone was seen a few times. The chain combines TRBV5-1 with TRBJ1-2; D is ambiguous. CDR1 and CDR2 from the germline V gene are SGHRS and YFSETQ. The V end lost 0 bases, the J end lost 5 bases, and 11 bases lay between the germline ends. The CDR3 contains 14 residues. CDR3 bases: TGCGCCAGCAGCTTGGGAGGAAAATTATATGGCTACACCTTC. It codes for CASSLGGKLYGYTF. Full variable domain (remainder filled in from reference TRBV5-1 and TRBJ1-2): KAGVTQTPRYLIKTRGQQVTLSCSPISGHRSVSWYQQTPGQGLQFLFEYFSETQRNKGNFPGRFSGRQFSNSRSEMNVSTLELGDSALYLCASSLGGKLYGYTFGSGTRLTVV.

The chain couples TRBV4-1 to TRBJ1-6; unclear D gene. There are 19 residues in the CDR3. Germline assignment: CDR1 MGHRA and CDR2 YSYEKL. The V gene lost 1 base and the J gene lost 2 bases, with 18 bases spanning the gap. This CDR3 is CASSQVPTPLSPYNSPLHF. In DNA, the CDR3 is TGCGCCAGCAGCCAAGTCCCGACTCCGTTAAGCCCCTATAATTCACCCCTCCACTTT.

This clone was recorded a few times. The chain employs TRBV2 and TRBJ2-5; 9 bases line up with TRBD2. Trimming took 3 bases from V and 3 from J; bases not matched to a gene: 5. Looked up from germline, CDR1 is SNHLY and CDR2 is FYNNEI. The CDR3 sequence is 15 residues long. CDR3 in DNA: TGTGCCAGCAGTGAGGGAGCGGGGGGTAAAGAGACCCAGTACTTC. It yields the protein CASSEGAGGKETQYF.

J is TRBJ2-1 and V is TRBV7-2; TRBD1 aligns across 7 bases. CDR1 and CDR2 from the germline V gene are SGHTA and FQGNSA. V was pared by 4 bases and J by 6 bases, with 9 bases of the junction left unmatched. CDR3 length: 15 amino acids. Here the CDR3 reads CASSSDRASFNEQFF. The CDR3 DNA reads as TGTGCCAGCAGCTCAGACAGGGCTTCGTTCAATGAGCAGTTCTTC.

This chain joins TRBV6-5 and TRBJ2-3; D might be TRBD2 (5 bases). V shed 0 bases and J shed 2 bases, with 9 bases lying between them. Germline V gene sequence: CDR1 MNHEY, CDR2 SVGAGI. The CDR3 sequence is 15 residues long. The CDR3 loop is CASSYSGLSTDTQYF. CDR3 nucleotides: TGTGCCAGCAGTTACTCAGGACTTTCCACAGATACGCAGTATTTT.

This clone has a single count. The chain carries TRBV4-2 and TRBJ2-6, with 7 bases that match TRBD2. With 0 bases clipped from V and 0 bases from J, the junction kept 8 bases outside the gene matches. The CDR3 has 19 residues. In germline, CDR1 is LGHNA, CDR2 YNFKEQ. The CDR3 sequence: CASSQDGGGLLSGANVLTF. In DNA form, the CDR3 reads TGTGCCAGCAGCCAAGATGGGGGGGGTCTCCTCTCTGGGGCCAACGTCCTGACTTTC.

The CDR3 DNA follows: TGCGCCAGCAGCTTGGGGGACAGTGCAGATACGCAGTATTTT. It specifies CASSLGDSADTQYF. The rearrangement joins TRBV5-1 to TRBJ2-3; 7 nucleotides match TRBD1. The CDR3 runs to 14 residues. Per the germline V gene, CDR1 is SGHRS and CDR2 is YFSETQ. The V segment lost 0 bases and the J segment 4 bases; nucleotides outside the gene matches: 2.

The V call is TRBV6-1, the J call TRBJ1-1; a weak D match, TRBD1 (6 bases). This CDR3 is 14 amino acids long. Germline CDR1 is MNHNS and CDR2 is SASEGT. V was trimmed by 3 bases and J by 7 bases, leaving 15 bases between them. This CDR3 is CASSDAGGVIEAFF. CDR3 nucleotide sequence: TGTGCCAGCAGTGACGCTGGGGGCGTAATTGAAGCTTTCTTT.

The rearrangement links TRBV5-3 to TRBJ1-1, with a tentative D call TRBD1 (6 bases). TRBV5-3 is assigned to the ORF class and has an uncertain function. V dropped 1 base and J dropped 3 bases, with 19 bases sitting between them. The CDR3 has 17 amino acids. CDR3 in amino acids: CARSLSLNVRGYTEAFF. The CDR3 region has the DNA TGTGCCAGAAGCTTGTCTCTCAATGTCAGGGGCTACACTGAAGCTTTCTTT.

Details on this clone: In the same sample, other DNA sequences code for this CDR3. This chain uses TRBV4-1 with TRBJ2-3; D remains ambiguous. This CDR3 is 14 amino acids long. V lost 1 base and J 1 base, leaving 6 bases between the germline ends. Germline V gene lookup returns CDR1 MGHRA and CDR2 YSYEKL. As DNA, the CDR3 is TGCGCCAGCAGCCAAGGAGCCGGCACAGATACGCAGTATTTT. Protein sequence: CASSQGAGTDTQYF.

This chain joins TRBV6-5 and TRBJ2-7; no clear D. Germline values: CDR1 MNHEY, CDR2 SVGAGI. V lost 11 bases and J lost 1, with 9 bases in between. The CDR3 has 11 residues. The CDR3 region is CAVADSYEQYF. CDR3 nucleotide sequence: TGTGCCGTGGCAGATTCCTACGAGCAGTACTTC.

In its sample, this clone was seen once. V and J are TRBV7-2 and TRBJ2-3; D remains ambiguous. Trimming left V 5 bases short and J 0 bases short, with 24 bases between. The CDR3 sequence is 19 residues long. Germline V gives CDR1 SGHTA, CDR2 FQGNSA. Here the CDR3 DNA reads TGTGCCAGCAGCCCTTGGCCCCGAGGAGTGCGTGGGAGCACAGATACGCAGTATTTT. Translated: CASSPWPRGVRGSTDTQYF. Drawing the rest from reference TRBV7-2 and TRBJ2-3, the complete variable domain is GAGVSQSPSNKVTEKGKDVELRCDPISGHTALYWYRQSLGQGLEFLIYFQGNSAPDKSGLPSDRFSAERTGGSVSTLTIQRTQQEDSAVYLCASSPWPRGVRGSTDTQYFGPGTRLTVL.

The J gene is TRBJ2-5, the V gene TRBV27; D unclear. The CDR3 loop spans 13 amino acids. Between the trimmed V and J ends, which lost 0 bases and 1 base, there was a span of 3 bases. Germline assignment: CDR1 MNHEY and CDR2 SMNVEV (reference sequence). CDR3 sequence: CASSLSRQETQYF. As DNA, the CDR3 is TGTGCCAGCAGTTTATCCCGCCAAGAGACCCAGTACTTC.